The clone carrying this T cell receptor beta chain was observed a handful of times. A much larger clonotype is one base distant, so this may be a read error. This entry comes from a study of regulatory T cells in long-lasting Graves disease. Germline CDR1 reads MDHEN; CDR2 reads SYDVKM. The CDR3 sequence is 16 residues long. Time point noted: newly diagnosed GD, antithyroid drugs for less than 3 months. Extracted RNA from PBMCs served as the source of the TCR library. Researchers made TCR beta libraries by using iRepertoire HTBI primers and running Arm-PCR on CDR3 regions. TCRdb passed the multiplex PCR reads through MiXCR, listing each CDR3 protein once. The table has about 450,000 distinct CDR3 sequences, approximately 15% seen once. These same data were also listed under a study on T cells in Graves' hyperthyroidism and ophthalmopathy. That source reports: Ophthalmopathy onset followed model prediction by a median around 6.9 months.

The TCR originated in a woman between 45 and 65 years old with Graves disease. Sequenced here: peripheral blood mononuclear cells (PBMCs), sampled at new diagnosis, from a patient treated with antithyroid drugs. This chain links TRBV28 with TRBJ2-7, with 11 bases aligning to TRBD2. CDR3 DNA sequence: TGTGCCTGCAGCACCCTAACTAGCGGGAGCTCCTACGAGCAGTACTTC. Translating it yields CACSTLTSGSSYEQYF.